This TCR beta chain emerged from a study of OX40 agonist ivuxolimab in advanced cancers. Study-wide findings and caveats: People who partly responded at 0.1-3.0 mg/kg had some of the least clonal expansion seen. CD8+ T cells averaged more expanded clones than CD4+. Certain nonresponders likewise exhibited a low normalized T-cell clonal expansion. The authors did not determine the antigen specificity of the expanded peripheral T cells.

The V gene end was trimmed by 5 bases and the J gene end by 7 bases; junction bases not matched to a gene: 4. The length of the CDR3 is 13 residues. Germline assignment: CDR1 SGHVS and CDR2 FNYEAQ. As concerns this clone: Its target is unknown.

The assay was immunoSEQ multiplex PCR, and TCRdb's table has in-frame clones only and misses some. The table records 50,000 to 70,000 clones, around 93% of them present only once. This receptor was identified in an adult with an advanced solid tumor such as melanoma, head and neck, liver or kidney cancer. This chain connects TRBV7-6 to TRBJ2-3; 9 bases align to TRBD2. Specimen: CD4+ or CD8+ T cells sorted from blood, collected in a trial of the OX40 agonist ivuxolimab. CDR3 sequence (DNA): TGTGCCAGCAGCGCCGGGACTAGCAATACGCAGTATTTT. Amino acids: CASSAGTSNTQYF. The whole variable domain, filled in from reference TRBV7-6 and TRBJ2-3, reads GAGVSQSPRYKVTKRGQDVALRCDPISGHVSLYWYRQALGQGPEFLTYFNYEAQQDKSGLPNDRFSAERPEGSISTLTIQRTEQRDSAMYRCASSAGTSNTQYFGPGTRLTVL.